Given below is one T cell receptor (beta chain) in context. The sample belongs to a study of shared clonotypes between healthy human individuals. Libraries were prepared by immunoSEQ multiplex PCR; TCRdb keeps only in-frame clonotypes and omits some of them. The repertoire consists of 2 million to 2.5 million clones, with 90% to 96% occurring once and the leading ten covering roughly 0.13%. This clonotype was sampled from a young man in good health. Sequenced: naive CD4+ T cells sorted from blood. Subset given: CD45RA+ positively selected.

For the CDR3, the DNA is TGTGCCAGCAGCTTACCCGTGGGGGGATCACCCCTCCACTTT. Residues: CASSLPVGGSPLHF. The chain recombines TRBV11-3 with TRBJ1-6; a possible D gene is TRBD1 (5 bases). The V gene lost 2 bases and the J gene lost 10 bases, with 12 bases spanning the gap. Germline V gives CDR1 SGHNT, CDR2 YENEEA. The CDR3 is made up of 14 amino acids.